A selection of T cell receptor beta chains follows, all from one sample in a study of spatial heterogeneity in lung cancer. Each CDR3 protein is one row after TCRdb ran MiXCR on the 5' RACE reads. This sample has roughly 99,000 distinct CDR3 sequences, with approximately 19% found just once. The input for sequencing was PBMCs, taken at follow-up. The receptors originated from a male donor with early-stage non-small cell lung cancer. Each CDR3 is given with its conserved first and last residue. The D gene is left open where the match is weak. Size tells how often a clone was seen (once, few, many) or the class of an expanded clone, and some rows leave it out.

cdr3_aa clone_size v_call d_call
CASSALQSLNTEAFF NA TRBV5-4 NA
CASSLRLTDTQYF few TRBV5-1 NA
CASSEIFNEQFF NA TRBV9 NA
CATGLAGAGDTQYF many TRBV24-1 TRBD2
CASSRADYTGELFF NA TRBV11-1 NA
CASSSQEHEQYF many TRBV7-9 NA
CASSLLESTDTQYF few TRBV11-2 NA
CASSVEPLGSPLHF NA TRBV9 NA
CASRGLAGSRAQYF many TRBV11-2 TRBD2
CASSYGLLASDEQFF NA TRBV6-5 NA
CASSLGASGSDTQYF many TRBV7-9 TRBD2
CASSLAAGAVNSDQPQHF NA TRBV5-6 NA
CASSHNGGAISYEQFF NA TRBV3-1 TRBD2
CASSVASSYEQYF NA TRBV9 NA
CASRVQGAFRNEQFF few TRBV2 TRBD1
CASSQVRRAQETQYF many TRBV3-1 NA
CASSYTPGGLAEAFF NA TRBV6-5 NA
CSVQTGDSNQPQHF many TRBV29-1 TRBD1
CASSIGTVNQPQHF NA TRBV7-2 TRBD1
CASSQVLDGTYEQYF many TRBV4-2 NA
CASSYPGGRVGNEQFF NA TRBV7-2 TRBD2
CASSLRTAPTDTQYF many TRBV5-1 NA
CASSSGPMNTEAFF NA TRBV7-8 NA
CASSELAASYEQYF NA TRBV5-1 TRBD2
CASRTRQGEAFF NA TRBV27 TRBD1
CASSEPRGSYEQYF NA TRBV25-1 NA
CATSRGQGAVTGELFF NA TRBV15 TRBD1
CASSLGPGIGSPLHF many TRBV27 NA
CAISKDSNQPQHF few TRBV10-3 NA
CASMPGTARGEQFF NA TRBV5-1 NA
CASSSTSGGSKYNEQFF many TRBV12-3/TRBV12-4 TRBD2
CATWGATEAFF NA TRBV10-1 NA
CAWREGKRSGEETQYF few TRBV30 TRBD2
CASSFPRTGVGETQYF NA TRBV5-5 TRBD1
CSARQTRGPWFF NA TRBV20-1 NA
CASRALGGGEQFF NA TRBV6-5 TRBD2
CASSLGPARETQYF many TRBV27 NA
CSAQDTMNTEAFF NA TRBV20-1 NA
CSATRMAANEQFF NA TRBV20-1 NA
CASSQARGGGAENGQFF NA TRBV4-3 TRBD2
CASTRSRGTDTQYF NA TRBV6-5 NA
CASSELQGTDTQYF few TRBV25-1 NA
CASSQDQDLAGVDEQFF NA TRBV14 TRBD2
CAISDAYSDTQYF NA TRBV24-1 NA
CASSELGSSEQYF few TRBV6-5 NA
CSARERTEYGYTF NA TRBV20-1 NA
CTCRIGGVADTQYF few TRBV20-1 NA
CASSYGGAGTGAEGANVLTF few TRBV6-5 TRBD1
CASSTTASTDTQYF NA TRBV6-4 NA
CSARETGFTSNQPQHF NA TRBV20-1 NA
CSVARRSEAFF many TRBV29-1 NA